This TCR beta chain was sequenced in a study of T-cell memory formation after mild COVID-19. In the study overall: TCR clusters were largely donor specific. General study findings and limits: Contracting CD4+ clones lay largely in CM and EM, with CD8+ ones residing in EMRA. The study found balanced CD4/CD8 in clones contracting day 15 to 85 and a CD4+ lean in later expanders.

The CDR3 extends over 14 amino acids. V gave up 3 bases and J gave up 0 bases, with 6 bases separating them. Of note for this clonotype: The antigen remains unidentified.

Each CDR3 protein is one row after TCRdb ran MiXCR on the 5' RACE reads. Of some 320,000 distinct CDR3 sequences detected, approximately 15% appear once; the ten largest clones hold about a fifth. The TCR comes from a man between 18 and 35 years old who had mild COVID-19 (a few samples of this study predate the infection). Cell type and time point are not known. The sequenced sample consisted of PBMCs or a T cell subset sorted from them (not recorded which). The V gene is TRBV12-3 or TRBV12-4, the J gene TRBJ1-3; D gene unclear. The CDR3 sequence is CASSFGISGNTIYF. The CDR3 bases are TGTGCCAGCAGTTTCGGAATCTCTGGAAACACCATATATTTT.